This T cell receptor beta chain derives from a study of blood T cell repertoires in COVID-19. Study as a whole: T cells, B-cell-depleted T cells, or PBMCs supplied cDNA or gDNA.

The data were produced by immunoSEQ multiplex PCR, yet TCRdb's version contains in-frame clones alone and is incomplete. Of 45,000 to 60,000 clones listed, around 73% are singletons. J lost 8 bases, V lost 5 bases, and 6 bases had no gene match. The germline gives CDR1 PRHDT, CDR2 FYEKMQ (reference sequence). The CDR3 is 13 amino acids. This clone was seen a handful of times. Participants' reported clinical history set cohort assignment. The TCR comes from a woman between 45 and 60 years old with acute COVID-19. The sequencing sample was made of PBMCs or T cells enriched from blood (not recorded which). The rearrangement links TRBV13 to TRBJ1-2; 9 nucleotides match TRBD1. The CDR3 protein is CASSIYRGPGYTF. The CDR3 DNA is TGTGCCAGCAGCATATACAGGGGGCCCGGCTACACCTTC.